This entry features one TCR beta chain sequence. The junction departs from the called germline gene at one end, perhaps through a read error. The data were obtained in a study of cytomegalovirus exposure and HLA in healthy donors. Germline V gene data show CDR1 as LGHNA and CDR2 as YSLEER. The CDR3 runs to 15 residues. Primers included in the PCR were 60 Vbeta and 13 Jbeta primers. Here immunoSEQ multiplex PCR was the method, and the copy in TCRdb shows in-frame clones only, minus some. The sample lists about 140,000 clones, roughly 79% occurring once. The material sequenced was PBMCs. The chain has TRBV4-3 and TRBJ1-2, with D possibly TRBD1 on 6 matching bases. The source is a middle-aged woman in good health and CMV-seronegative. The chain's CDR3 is CASSQGFLTGYDYTF. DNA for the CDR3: TGCGCCAGCAGCCAAGGGTTTTTGACAGGCTATGACTACACCTTC.